Each of the 25 T cell receptor beta chains below was sequenced from the same sample in a study of blood T cells in healthy people across ages. Primers used in a second PCR of about 6 to 11 cycles were a sample-barcoded 5' primer and a J-beta primer mix. TCRdb re-called the 5' RACE reads through MiXCR, storing one row per CDR3 protein. Found here are hundreds of thousands of distinct CDR3 sequences, about 30% of them singletons; the top ten hold 15% to 19%. The specimen sequenced was blood. These receptors originate from a woman aged 80 or over in good health.

To note about this clonotype: This clone may be a read error of a much larger clone one base away. The chain uses TRBV12-3 or TRBV12-4 and TRBJ2-3; D possibly matches TRBD1 or TRBD2 (6 bases each). Trimming pared 1 base from V and 4 bases from J, leaving 18 bases between. This CDR3 contains 17 residues. The CDR3 coding sequence is TGTGCCAGCAGTTTAGGCGGAGGGCAGGGGAGCGCAGATACGCAGTATTTT. It codes for CASSLGGGQGSADTQYF.

This clonotype has more than one count but fewer than ten. This rearrangement joins TRBV19 to TRBJ1-5; weak D call: TRBD1 (5 bases). From germline, CDR1 is LNHDA and CDR2 SQIVND (reference sequence). The CDR3 consists of 14 residues. Trimming pared 2 bases from V and 6 bases from J, leaving 11 bases between. This CDR3 is CASSISGISQPQHF. The CDR3, as DNA: TGTGCCAGTAGTATATCAGGGATTAGTCAGCCCCAGCATTTT. The variable domain in full, completed from reference TRBV19 and TRBJ1-5, reads DGGITQSPKYLFRKEGQNVTLSCEQNLNHDAMYWYRQDPGQGLRLIYYSQIVNDFQKGDIAEGYSVSREKKESFPLTVTSAQKNPTAFYLCASSISGISQPQHFGDGTRLSIL.

This clonotype was observed many times. The chain uses TRBV29-1 and TRBJ2-5, with unresolved D. Germline values: CDR1 SQVTM, CDR2 ANQGSEA. The CDR3 sequence is 13 residues long. The ends were cut back, 2 bases at V and 9 bases at J, with 16 bases in the middle. CDR3 nucleotide sequence: TGCAGCGTTGAATCCGGCCCCGGTAAGGCCCAGTACTTC. Its protein product is CSVESGPGKAQYF.

The chain is built from TRBV6-6 and TRBJ1-4; TRBD1 might be the D (6 bases). The CDR3 extends over 13 amino acids. Per the germline V gene, CDR1 is MNHNY and CDR2 is SVGAGI (reference sequence). Trimming took off 7 bases at V and 12 bases at J, with 18 bases between the two ends. The CDR3 nucleotides are TGTGCCAGCACCAAAACAGGGTTAGAAGAACTGTTTTTT. It translates to CASTKTGLEELFF.

V and J are TRBV3-1 and TRBJ1-1, with D unclear. This CDR3 has 12 amino acids. Trimming left V 2 bases short and J 1 base short, with 2 bases between. The germline V gene has CDR1 LGHDT and CDR2 YNNKEL (reference sequence). The CDR3 DNA sequence: TGTGCCAGCAGCCAACCGAACACTGAAGCTTTCTTT. It translates to CASSQPNTEAFF.

This clonotype was counted a few times. This chain uses TRBV20-1 with TRBJ1-4, with D unclear. The CDR3 contains 12 residues. V lost 0 bases, J lost 7 bases, and 6 bases lay in between. Germline V gene lookup returns CDR1 DFQATT and CDR2 SNEGSKA (reference sequence). Here the CDR3 reads CSARERGEKLFF. Written as DNA, the CDR3 is TGCAGTGCTAGAGAACGGGGTGAAAAACTGTTTTTT.

This clonotype occurred a few times. A read error is possible here, since a much larger clone lies one base away. The chain has TRBV5-1 and TRBJ1-2; no reliable D call. Germline lookup yields CDR1 SGHRS and CDR2 YFSETQ. Deletions cut 4 bases from V and 8 bases from J, with 15 bases between. The CDR3 has 13 residues. CDR3 coding DNA: TGCGCCAGCAGCCTAGGAGAGAGTTGCGGCTACACCTTC. Protein: CASSLGESCGYTF.

The chain couples TRBV12-3 or TRBV12-4 to TRBJ2-5, with TRBD2 as a possible D gene (6 bases). Between the trimmed V and J ends, which lost 4 bases and 11 bases, there was a span of 23 bases. CDR3 length: 15 amino acids. The DNA of the CDR3 is TGTGCCAGCAGTTCGACCGGGACTCCTGTTCGGGAGCAGTACTTC. Protein product: CASSSTGTPVREQYF.

The table lists this clonotype with a few counts. The rearrangement links TRBV10-2 to TRBJ2-2; 10 nucleotides align to TRBD2. Germline V gives CDR1 WSHSY, CDR2 SAAADI. The V gene end was trimmed by 7 bases and the J gene end by 4 bases; junction bases not matched to a gene: 6. The CDR3 is 15 amino acids. CDR3 nucleotides: TGCGCCAGCACCGAAGGGACTAGCGCCACCGGGGAGCTGTTTTTT. The encoded protein is CASTEGTSATGELFF.

This clonotype occurred many times. V is TRBV6-5 and J is TRBJ2-5, with 8 positions matching TRBD1. The CDR3 sequence is 16 residues long. V lost 6 bases and J lost 2; bases outside the gene matches: 11. Germline assignment: CDR1 MNHEY and CDR2 SVGAGI. The CDR3 DNA sequence: TGTGCCAGCAGCTCGAATAGAGGGACAGGTCAAGAGACCCAGTACTTC. It specifies CASSSNRGTGQETQYF.

This clonotype was observed a handful of times. The CDR3 DNA reads TGTGCCAGCAGTAGGACAGGTTTCCAAGAGACCCAGTACTTC. It is translated as CASSRTGFQETQYF. This chain uses TRBV6-1 with TRBJ2-5; the match to TRBD1 covers 7 bases. The trim removed 5 bases at V and 1 base at J, leaving 4 bases unmatched. This CDR3 region has 14 residues. Looked up from germline, CDR1 is MNHNS and CDR2 is SASEGT.

This clonotype was observed a handful of times. The chain has TRBV18 and TRBJ1-2; 8 bases agree with TRBD1. CDR1 is KGHSH and CDR2 is LQKENI in the germline V gene. Trimming at V came to 3 bases and at J to 7 bases, leaving 7 bases not matched to a gene. The CDR3 has 14 residues. CDR3 protein: CASSPDRGSSGYTF. CDR3 in DNA: TGTGCCAGCTCACCCGACAGGGGTTCGAGTGGCTACACCTTC.

About this clonotype: It may be a read error: a sequence one base away is much more abundant. The chain links TRBV10-3 to TRBJ2-5; 8 bases are shared with TRBD1. With V trimmed by 7 bases and J by 11 bases, 21 bases remained unmatched. CDR1 is ENHRY, CDR2 SYGVKD, per germline. The CDR3 is 16 residues long. CDR3 nucleotides: TGTGCCATCACCCAGGTTCCTGGGACAGGCGAAAATGAGCAGTACTTC. Its translation is CAITQVPGTGENEQYF.

Comment on this clonotype: A read error may be the cause here, since a much bigger clone is one base away. V gene TRBV30 combines with J gene TRBJ1-2, with D unclear. Trimming removed 3 bases from V and 3 bases from J, with 8 bases in between. Per the germline V gene, CDR1 is GTSNPN and CDR2 is SVGIG (reference sequence). There are 12 residues in the CDR3. The CDR3 nucleotides read TGTGCCTGGAGCAAGGATGACTATGGCTACACCTTC. Residues: CAWSKDDYGYTF.

The table lists this clonotype with many counts. The chain recombines TRBV7-6 with TRBJ1-2, with 8 positions matching TRBD1. J lost 7 bases, V lost 0 bases, and 4 bases had no gene match. The CDR3 is 14 amino acids. The germline V gene encodes CDR1 SGHVS and CDR2 FNYEAQ. The CDR3 loop reads CASSLAQGALGYTF. For the CDR3, the DNA is TGTGCCAGCAGCTTAGCGCAGGGGGCGCTTGGCTACACCTTC.

The table lists this clonotype with a count of one. This chain connects TRBV7-2 to TRBJ2-1; D unclear. Trimming took off 4 bases at V and 5 bases at J, with 21 bases between the two ends. Germline lookup yields CDR1 SGHTA and CDR2 FQGNSA. This CDR3 comprises 17 residues. CDR3 loop: CASSSGRLPRAHNEQFF. CDR3 nucleotides: TGTGCCAGCAGCTCCGGCCGACTCCCCCGGGCGCACAATGAGCAGTTCTTC.

The rearrangement links TRBV7-2 to TRBJ2-5, with D unresolved. Germline lookup yields CDR1 SGHTA and CDR2 FQGNSA. The V end was cut by 2 bases, the J end by 5 bases, with 9 bases between. The CDR3 is made up of 13 amino acids. The CDR3 DNA sequence: TGTGCCAGCAGCTTATTATCCGTGGAGACCCAGTACTTC. It is translated as CASSLLSVETQYF.

The rearrangement joins TRBV11-2 to TRBJ2-1; 9 bases agree with TRBD1. The trim removed 5 bases at V and 3 bases at J, leaving 23 bases unmatched. Germline CDR1 is SGHAT and CDR2 is FQNNGV. The CDR3 is 21 residues long. CDR3 nucleotides: TGTGCCAGCAGCCGGAACGCAGGGAGGAACAGGGGGCCTGTTTTCTACAATGAGCAGTTCTTC. As protein: CASSRNAGRNRGPVFYNEQFF.

This clonotype was observed a few times. J is TRBJ1-1 and V is TRBV20-1; D is unclear. The CDR3 is made up of 15 amino acids. V was cut by 6 bases and J by 0 bases, with 17 bases left in between. CDR1 DFQATT and CDR2 SNEGSKA come from the germline V gene (reference sequence). This CDR3 is CSAIRATWVNTEAFF. In DNA, the CDR3 is TGCAGTGCCATTCGGGCTACTTGGGTGAACACTGAAGCTTTCTTT.

This clonotype was detected a few times. This chain links TRBV4-1 with TRBJ1-1, with D maybe TRBD1 (5 bases). Germline V gene data show CDR1 as MGHRA and CDR2 as YSYEKL. There are 18 residues in the CDR3. The V end lost 4 bases, the J end lost 4 bases, and 25 bases lay between the germline ends. The CDR3 protein is CASSLLFSAGTLGTEAFF. Here the CDR3 DNA reads TGCGCCAGCAGCCTACTTTTTTCAGCCGGGACCCTGGGCACTGAAGCTTTCTTT.

This clonotype was seen at least ten times. CDR3 amino acids: CASSRPGTGPEQFF. The DNA for the CDR3 is TGTGCCAGCAGTCGTCCCGGGACAGGGCCTGAGCAGTTCTTC. This chain links TRBV5-4 with TRBJ2-1, with 9 nucleotides matching TRBD1. V was clipped by 5 bases and J by 9 bases; unmatched bases: 9. Germline V lookup: CDR1 SGHNT, CDR2 YYREEE (reference sequence). The CDR3 extends over 14 amino acids.

The genes are TRBV7-2 and TRBJ1-5; 10 nucleotides align to TRBD1. Germline V gene sequence: CDR1 SGHTA, CDR2 FQGNSA. This CDR3 has 15 amino acids. Losses at the gene ends were 5 bases for V and 9 bases for J; bases not matched to a gene: 10. The CDR3 DNA is TGTGCCAGCAGCCCGACAGGGGGCGAAAGGATGCCCCAGCATTTT. Its protein is CASSPTGGERMPQHF.

This rearrangement joins TRBV7-2 to TRBJ1-2; 10 bases match TRBD1. Per the germline V gene, CDR1 is SGHTA and CDR2 is FQGNSA. CDR3 length: 14 residues. After removal of 5 bases from V and 6 bases from J, the junction contained 6 bases not matched to a gene. Here the CDR3 DNA reads TGTGCCAGCAGCCTAGACAGGGGGCCTAATGGCTACACCTTC. Protein: CASSLDRGPNGYTF. Supplemented by reference TRBV7-2 and TRBJ1-2, the full variable domain reads GAGVSQSPSNKVTEKGKDVELRCDPISGHTALYWYRQSLGQGLEFLIYFQGNSAPDKSGLPSDRFSAERTGGSVSTLTIQRTQQEDSAVYLCASSLDRGPNGYTFGSGTRLTVV.

This clonotype has at least ten counts. This chain connects TRBV20-1 to TRBJ2-3; no reliable D call. CDR1 is DFQATT, CDR2 SNEGSKA, per germline (reference sequence). V gave up 7 bases and J gave up 5 bases, with 19 bases separating them. The CDR3 sequence is 14 residues long. CDR3 DNA sequence: TGCAGTGTCAATCCCCAGCCCCCCTTAGATACGCAGTATTTT. It is translated as CSVNPQPPLDTQYF.

In this sample, this clonotype turned up many times. The chain couples TRBV6-5 to TRBJ2-7; a possible D gene is TRBD2 (6 bases). Germline values: CDR1 MNHEY, CDR2 SVGAGI. The V end was cut by 7 bases, the J end by 2 bases, with 15 bases between. The CDR3 covers 14 residues. This CDR3 reads CASKGLTRTYEQYF. As DNA, the CDR3 is TGTGCCAGCAAAGGACTAACGAGGACCTACGAGCAGTACTTC.